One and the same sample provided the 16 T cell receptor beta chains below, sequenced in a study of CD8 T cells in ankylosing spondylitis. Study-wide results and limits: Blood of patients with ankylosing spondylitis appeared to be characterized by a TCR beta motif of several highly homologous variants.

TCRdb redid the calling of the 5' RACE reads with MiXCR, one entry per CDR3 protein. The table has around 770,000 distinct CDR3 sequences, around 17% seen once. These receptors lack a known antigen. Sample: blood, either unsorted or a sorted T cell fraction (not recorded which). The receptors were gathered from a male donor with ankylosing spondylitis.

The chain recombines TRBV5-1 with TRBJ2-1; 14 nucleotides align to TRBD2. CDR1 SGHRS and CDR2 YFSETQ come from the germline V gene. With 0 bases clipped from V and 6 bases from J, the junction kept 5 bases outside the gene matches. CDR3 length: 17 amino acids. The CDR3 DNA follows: TGCGCCAGCAGCTTGGGCAAGACTAGCGGGGGGGCCAATGAGCAGTTCTTC. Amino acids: CASSLGKTSGGANEQFF.

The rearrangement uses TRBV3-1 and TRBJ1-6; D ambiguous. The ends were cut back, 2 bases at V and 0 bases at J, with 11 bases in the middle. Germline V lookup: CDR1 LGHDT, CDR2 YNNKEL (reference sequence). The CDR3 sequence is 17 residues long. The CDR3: CASSQKSRSSYNSPLHF. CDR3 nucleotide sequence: TGTGCCAGCAGCCAAAAGAGCCGGAGCTCCTATAATTCACCCCTCCACTTT.

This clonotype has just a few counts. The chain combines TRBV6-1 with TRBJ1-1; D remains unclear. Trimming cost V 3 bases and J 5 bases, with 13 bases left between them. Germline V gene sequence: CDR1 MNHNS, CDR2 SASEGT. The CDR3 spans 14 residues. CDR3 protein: CASSEDGARTEAFF. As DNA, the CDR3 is TGTGCCAGCAGTGAGGACGGCGCTAGGACTGAAGCTTTCTTT.

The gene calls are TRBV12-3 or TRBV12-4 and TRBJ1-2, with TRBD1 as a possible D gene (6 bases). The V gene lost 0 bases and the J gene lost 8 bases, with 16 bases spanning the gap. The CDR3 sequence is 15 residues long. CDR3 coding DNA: TGTGCCAGCAGTTTAGCCCCCGCCACAGGGCTAGGCTACACCTTC. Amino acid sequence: CASSLAPATGLGYTF.

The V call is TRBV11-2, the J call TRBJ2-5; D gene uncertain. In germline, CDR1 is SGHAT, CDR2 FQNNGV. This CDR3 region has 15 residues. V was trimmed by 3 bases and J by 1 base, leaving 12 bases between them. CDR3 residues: CASSLGERRQETQYF. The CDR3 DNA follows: TGTGCCAGCAGCTTGGGTGAACGCCGCCAAGAGACCCAGTACTTC.

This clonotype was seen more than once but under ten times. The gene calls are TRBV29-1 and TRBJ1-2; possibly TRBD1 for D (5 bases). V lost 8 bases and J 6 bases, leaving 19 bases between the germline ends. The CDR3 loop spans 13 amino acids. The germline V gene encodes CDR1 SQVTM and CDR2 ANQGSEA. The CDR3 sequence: CSSSSGQTDGYTF. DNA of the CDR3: TGCAGCTCATCGTCAGGACAAACGGATGGCTACACCTTC.

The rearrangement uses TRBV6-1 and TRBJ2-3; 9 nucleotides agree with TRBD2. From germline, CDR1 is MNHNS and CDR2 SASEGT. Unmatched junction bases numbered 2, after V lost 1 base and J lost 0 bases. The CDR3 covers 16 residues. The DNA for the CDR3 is TGTGCCAGCAGTGAAGGCGGGGGGGCAAGCACAGATACGCAGTATTTT. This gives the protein CASSEGGGASTDTQYF.

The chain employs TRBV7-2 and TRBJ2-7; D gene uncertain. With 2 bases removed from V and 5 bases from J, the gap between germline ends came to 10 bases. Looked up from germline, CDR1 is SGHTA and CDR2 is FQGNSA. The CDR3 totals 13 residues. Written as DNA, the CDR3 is TGTGCCAGCAGCTTATCCGGGCTGGACGAGCAGTACTTC. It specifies CASSLSGLDEQYF.

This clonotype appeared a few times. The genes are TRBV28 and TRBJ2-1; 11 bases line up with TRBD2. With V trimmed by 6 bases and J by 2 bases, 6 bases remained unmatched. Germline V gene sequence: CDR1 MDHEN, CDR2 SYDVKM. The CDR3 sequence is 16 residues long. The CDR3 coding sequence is TGTGCCAGCAGGTCGACTAGCGGGACCACCTACAATGAGCAGTTCTTC. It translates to CASRSTSGTTYNEQFF.

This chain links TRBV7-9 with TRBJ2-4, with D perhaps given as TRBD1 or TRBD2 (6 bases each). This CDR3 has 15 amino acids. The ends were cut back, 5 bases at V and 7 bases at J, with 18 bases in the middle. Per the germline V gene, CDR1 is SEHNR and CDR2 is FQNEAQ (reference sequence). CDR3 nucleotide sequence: TGTGCCAGCAGCCAACCAAGAGTAGGGGGGAACATTCAGTACTTC. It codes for CASSQPRVGGNIQYF.

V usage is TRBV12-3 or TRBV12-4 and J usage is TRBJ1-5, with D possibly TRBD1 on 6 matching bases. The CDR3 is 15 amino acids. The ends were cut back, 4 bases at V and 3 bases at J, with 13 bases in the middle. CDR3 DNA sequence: TGTGCCAGCAGTTCTACGGGGGCCACCAATCAGCCCCAGCATTTT. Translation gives CASSSTGATNQPQHF.

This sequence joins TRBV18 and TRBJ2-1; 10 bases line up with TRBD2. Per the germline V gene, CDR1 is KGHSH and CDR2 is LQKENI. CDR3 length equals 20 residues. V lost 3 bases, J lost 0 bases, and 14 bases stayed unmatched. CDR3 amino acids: CASSPQYRTSGFSSYNEQFF. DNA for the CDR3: TGTGCCAGCTCACCGCAATACAGGACTAGCGGATTTAGCTCCTACAATGAGCAGTTCTTC.

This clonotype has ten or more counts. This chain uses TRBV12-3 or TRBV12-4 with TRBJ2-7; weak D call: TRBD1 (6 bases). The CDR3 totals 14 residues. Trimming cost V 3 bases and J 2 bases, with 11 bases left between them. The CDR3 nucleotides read TGTGCCAGCAGTTTTCAGGGGTGGCCCTACGAGCAGTACTTC. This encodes CASSFQGWPYEQYF.

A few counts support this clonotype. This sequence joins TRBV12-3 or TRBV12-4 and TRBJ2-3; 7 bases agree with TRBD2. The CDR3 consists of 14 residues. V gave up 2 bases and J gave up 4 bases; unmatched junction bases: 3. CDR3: CASSLLAAADTQYF. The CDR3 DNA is TGTGCCAGCAGTTTACTAGCGGCTGCAGATACGCAGTATTTT.

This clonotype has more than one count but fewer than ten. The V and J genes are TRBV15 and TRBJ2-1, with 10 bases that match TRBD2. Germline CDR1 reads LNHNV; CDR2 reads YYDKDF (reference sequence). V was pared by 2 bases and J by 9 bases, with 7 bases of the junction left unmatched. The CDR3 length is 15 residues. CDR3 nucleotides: TGTGCCACCAGCAGAAAAATAGCGGGAGGTCTTGAGCAGTTCTTC. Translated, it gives CATSRKIAGGLEQFF.

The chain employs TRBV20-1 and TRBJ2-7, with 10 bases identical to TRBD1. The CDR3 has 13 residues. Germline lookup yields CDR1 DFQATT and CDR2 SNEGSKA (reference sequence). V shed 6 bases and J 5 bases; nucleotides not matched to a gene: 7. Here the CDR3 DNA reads TGCAGTGCGCCCCGACAGGGGGCCAACGAGCAGTACTTC. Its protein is CSAPRQGANEQYF.